This T cell receptor (beta chain) stems from a study of radiotherapy plus CTLA-4 blockade in lung cancer. The table came from immunoSEQ multiplex PCR; TCRdb's copy has only in-frame clones and leaves some out. This table has about 56,000 clones, roughly four fifths appearing once. J gave up 6 bases and V 5 bases, and 11 bases lay outside the gene matches. Germline-derived CDR1 and CDR2 are SGHVS and FNYEAQ. This CDR3 comprises 16 residues. The clonotype was recovered from a human donor with non-small cell lung cancer who had a complete response to radiotherapy plus ipilimumab. The rearrangement joins TRBV7-6 to TRBJ2-2, with 8 bases fitting TRBD1. The material sequenced was peripheral blood, taken from a patient treated with radiotherapy plus ipilimumab. CDR3 protein: CASSRGQGALAGELFF. As DNA, the CDR3 is TGTGCCAGCAGCCGAGGGCAGGGGGCTCTCGCCGGGGAGCTGTTTTTT.